This is a list of T cell receptor beta chains from one sample in a study of CD8 T cells in Susac syndrome. TCRdb re-derived calls from the immunoSEQ multiplex PCR reads in MiXCR, one entry per CDR3 protein. The sample holds fewer than 200,000 distinct CDR3 sequences, just under 95% seen once. The sequenced sample was CD4+ T cells from PBMCs. Source of these receptors: a human donor in good health. Both conserved end residues are trimmed from each CDR3. A row's size may be missing; if present it is once, few, many or a size class.

J gene	V gene	clone size	CDR3 protein
TRBJ1-2	TRBV3-1	-	ASSQEDRLTRGYT
TRBJ1-1	TRBV7-9	-	ASSSPDTEGNTEAF
TRBJ2-5	TRBV9	-	ASSVVGQSKGTQY
TRBJ1-3	TRBV6-1	-	ASMYSGNTIY
TRBJ2-3	TRBV5-6	-	ASSLERTDTQY
TRBJ2-7	TRBV12-1	-	ASSFGSGRAPYEQY
TRBJ2-7	TRBV20-1	-	SARDPTSGRTYEQY
TRBJ2-1	TRBV20-1	-	SASGRVAYNEQF
TRBJ2-5	TRBV3-1	-	ASSGLFQETQY
TRBJ2-1	TRBV28	-	ASTVVDEQF
TRBJ2-5	TRBV29-1	-	SPRLGGQETQY
TRBJ1-4	TRBV30	-	AWSGYGIFEKLF
TRBJ1-1	TRBV29-1	-	SVQTDLNTEAF
TRBJ1-2	TRBV2	-	ASSVLRGTYGYT
TRBJ2-7	TRBV4-2	-	ASSQESPRGQLHEQY
TRBJ2-3	TRBV29-1	-	SVEDEVWIYTQY
TRBJ2-1	TRBV7-7	-	ASSPRTSNEQF
TRBJ2-1	TRBV29-1	-	SGNRGNSYNEQF
TRBJ2-1	TRBV20-1	-	SARDPRRDSVEQF
TRBJ1-2	TRBV20-1	-	SASRGRDGYT
TRBJ2-3	TRBV28	few	ASSLQDPSTDTQY
TRBJ1-1	TRBV20-1	-	SLHEWGREAF
TRBJ2-3	TRBV30	-	AWSVVLSTDTQY
TRBJ2-5	TRBV7-2	-	ASSLDGGTETQY
TRBJ2-3	TRBV9	-	ASSVDGRGPDTQY
TRBJ2-7	TRBV29-1	-	SVAVSSYEQY
TRBJ1-2	TRBV28	-	ASSWDFGDSYT
TRBJ2-1	TRBV13	-	ASSLVAGGGNEQF
TRBJ2-3	TRBV29-1	-	SVVSPLRTDTQY
TRBJ1-2	TRBV29-1	-	SAGGDNYGYT
TRBJ2-7	TRBV12-3/TRBV12-4	-	ASSQGVTALYEQY
TRBJ2-5	TRBV27	-	ASSFNRAETQY
TRBJ2-6	TRBV20-1	-	SASAQGSGANVLT
TRBJ1-5	TRBV2	-	ASSRDRDNQPQH
TRBJ2-2	TRBV29-1	-	SVAPAQNTGELF
TRBJ2-3	TRBV9	-	ASSVEGIDTQY
TRBJ2-7	TRBV29-1	-	SAGTGDEQY
TRBJ2-1	TRBV12-3/TRBV12-4	-	ASSLSHGVDEQF
TRBJ1-3	TRBV13	-	ASSLNGVSGNTIY
TRBJ1-5	TRBV2	-	ASRVQGSGPQH
TRBJ2-1	TRBV6-6	-	ASRRGGEGQF
TRBJ2-7	TRBV5-1	once	ASSTGQGAEQY
TRBJ1-2	TRBV30	-	AWKVLTGYYGYT
TRBJ2-5	TRBV7-2	-	ASSFSGTSVTKTQY
TRBJ1-5	TRBV7-2	-	ASSLQGLFNQPQH
TRBJ2-7	TRBV18	-	ASSPKGGSYEQY
TRBJ1-1	TRBV29-1	-	SVPGMETEAF
TRBJ2-1	TRBV6-6	-	ASSYSRQGGHNEQF
TRBJ2-4	TRBV3-1	-	ASSQSGRAGVKY
TRBJ1-1	TRBV6-5	-	ASSLNRVSDTEAF
TRBJ2-1	TRBV3-1	-	ASSQEQRADEQF
TRBJ2-3	TRBV20-1	-	SAERRQWVY
TRBJ2-7	TRBV12-3/TRBV12-4	-	ASRSTGRYEQY
TRBJ2-5	TRBV7-9	-	ASSLQGTGAETQY
TRBJ2-1	TRBV14	-	ASSQGVFFSYNEQF
TRBJ2-3	TRBV20-1	-	SARELAELTDTQY
TRBJ1-1	TRBV11-2	-	ASSAWDRVPPEAF
TRBJ2-3	TRBV20-1	-	SAHGTSSTDTQY
TRBJ2-7	TRBV27	-	ASSSRDRGYEQY
TRBJ1-1	TRBV11-2	-	ASSLAQRAF